This is a list of T cell receptor beta chains from one sample in a study of technical replicates of blood from four donors. TCRdb keeps only in-frame clones here, not all; method: immunoSEQ multiplex PCR. This sample has about 90,000 clones, with about 93% found just once. The sample comprised T cells isolated from PBMCs. The receptors here all came from a human donor in good health. Each CDR3 is given with its conserved first and last residue. Fields, in order: D gene, V gene, clone size, J gene, CDR3 DNA, CDR3 protein. A D gene is named only where the DNA matches it firmly. Some rows mark clone size as missing; the rest say once, few, many or name a class of expanded clone.

TRBD1,TRBV13,NA,TRBJ1-2,TGTGCCAGCAGCCGGACAGGGAACTATGGCTACACCTTC,CASSRTGNYGYTF
TRBD1,TRBV5-1,NA,TRBJ2-7,TGCGCCAGCAGCAGCCCGGGGTGGGACAGGAGTTACGAGCAGTACTTC,CASSSPGWDRSYEQYF
NA,TRBV6-5,NA,TRBJ1-4,TGTGCCAGCAGTTACTCGACAGCTCATCGGGATGAAAAACTGTTTTTT,CASSYSTAHRDEKLFF
NA,TRBV11-2,NA,TRBJ1-1,TGTGCCAGCAGGAAGCCGGGACAAAAGAACACGGAAGCTTTCTTT,CASRKPGQKNTEAFF
NA,TRBV19,NA,TRBJ1-5,TGTGCCAGTAGTGACAGGACCTATAGCAATCAGCCCCAGCATTTT,CASSDRTYSNQPQHF
NA,TRBV4-1,NA,TRBJ1-4,TGCGCCAGCAGCCACCCGGGGAAAAATGAAAAACTGTTTTTT,CASSHPGKNEKLFF
TRBD1,TRBV28,NA,TRBJ1-5,TGTGCCAGCAGTTTCGGGGACAGGGGATATCAGCCCCAGCATTTT,CASSFGDRGYQPQHF
NA,TRBV18,few,TRBJ1-1,TGTGCCAGCTCACCCAACAAAGGGGGCACTGAAGCTTTCTTT,CASSPNKGGTEAFF
NA,TRBV19,NA,TRBJ2-1,TGTGCCAGTAGTATTTCGGCCAGGGCCTACAATGAGCAGTTCTTC,CASSISARAYNEQFF
TRBD2,TRBV2,NA,TRBJ2-4,TGTGCCAGCACAGTGGAGCGGGGTGCTCTGCCGGCCAAAAACATTCAGTACTTC,CASTVERGALPAKNIQYF
NA,TRBV29-1,NA,TRBJ1-2,TGCAGCGTTGAAGCAGGGAACTATGGCTACACCTTC,CSVEAGNYGYTF
NA,TRBV9,NA,TRBJ1-1,TGTGCCAGCAGCGTAGACGAAACTAAAGCTTTCTTT,CASSVDETKAFF
TRBD1,TRBV7-9,few,TRBJ1-6,TGTGCCAGCAGCATAGGACAGGCGGATTCACCCCTCCACTTT,CASSIGQADSPLHF
NA,TRBV10-3,NA,TRBJ2-2,TGTGCCATTACAGGGCGACGGGGTACCGGGGAGCTGTTTTTT,CAITGRRGTGELFF
NA,TRBV7-8,NA,TRBJ2-7,TGTGCCAGCGGGAACCGGGACAAAAGATACGAGCAGTACTTC,CASGNRDKRYEQYF
NA,TRBV4-1,NA,TRBJ2-1,TGCGCCAGCAGCCAAGAGGATTCAGGGGCCGAGGGATACAATGAGCAGTTCTTC,CASSQEDSGAEGYNEQFF
NA,TRBV2,NA,TRBJ2-7,TGTGCCAGCAGTGTCCTCTGGGCCCCCTACGAGCAGTACTTC,CASSVLWAPYEQYF
NA,TRBV27,NA,TRBJ1-4,TGTGCCAGCATGACTCTCCCGAATGAAAAACTGTTTTTT,CASMTLPNEKLFF
NA,TRBV27,NA,TRBJ1-1,TGTGCCAGCAGTCTACAGGGGAACACTGAAGCTTTCTTT,CASSLQGNTEAFF
NA,TRBV2,NA,TRBJ1-4,TGTGCCAGGCAATCCGGACAGCTGACAACTAATGAAAAACTGTTTTTT,CARQSGQLTTNEKLFF
NA,TRBV7-3,NA,TRBJ2-1,TGTGCCAGCAGCTCCCCAGGGGCCAACTACAATGAGCAGTTCTTC,CASSSPGANYNEQFF
NA,TRBV19,once,TRBJ2-7,TGTGCCAGTAGTAAGGCGGAGAACTACGAGCAGTACTTC,CASSKAENYEQYF
NA,TRBV7-2,once,TRBJ1-2,TGTGCCAGCAGCTTATACGGCTATGGCTACACCTTC,CASSLYGYGYTF
NA,TRBV27,NA,TRBJ1-1,TGTGCCAGCAGTTTACTGGCAGGTCAAGACACTGAAGCTTTCTTT,CASSLLAGQDTEAFF
NA,TRBV2,NA,TRBJ1-2,TGTGCCAGCAGCCGTAACAGGGTACGGGGCTACACCTTC,CASSRNRVRGYTF
NA,TRBV7-9,NA,TRBJ1-2,TGTGCCAGCAGCTTACTAGCGGGGAGGACGGATGGCTACACCTTC,CASSLLAGRTDGYTF
TRBD1,TRBV5-1,NA,TRBJ1-1,TGCGCCAGCACGGAACAGGGGTTCGACACTGAAGCTTTCTTT,CASTEQGFDTEAFF
TRBD1,TRBV4-2,NA,TRBJ2-7,TGTGCCAGCAGCCAGACGACAGGGGGCTCGTGGTACGAGCAGTACTTC,CASSQTTGGSWYEQYF
TRBD1,TRBV19,NA,TRBJ1-1,TGTGCCAGCGTGAATCCGGGACAGGGTCACACTGAAGCTTTCTTT,CASVNPGQGHTEAFF
TRBD2,TRBV19,NA,TRBJ2-5,TGTGCCAGTAAAACAACTAGCGAAGAGACCCAGTACTTC,CASKTTSEETQYF
NA,TRBV27,NA,TRBJ2-2,TGTGCCAGCAGTTTATCCACAGGGACCGGGGAGCTGTTTTTT,CASSLSTGTGELFF
TRBD1,TRBV7-6,once,TRBJ2-2,TGTGCCAGCAGCCTATATGATGACAGGGGAGCCGGGGAGCTGTTTTTT,CASSLYDDRGAGELFF
NA,TRBV23-1,NA,TRBJ2-7,TGCGCCAGCAACCCTCTGGCCGGGACACCACACAGCTACTTC,CASNPLAGTPHSYF
NA,TRBV29-1,NA,TRBJ2-5,TGCAGCGTTGAAGACCAAACTAGCATGGAGACCCAGTACTTC,CSVEDQTSMETQYF
NA,TRBV9,NA,TRBJ1-3,TGTGCCAGCAGCGCCCGGGCGGGAGCTGGAAACACCATATATTTT,CASSARAGAGNTIYF
TRBD2,TRBV11-2,NA,TRBJ2-7,TGTGCCAGCAGCATCGGACTAGCCAACTACGAGCAGTACTTC,CASSIGLANYEQYF
TRBD1,TRBV5-3,NA,TRBJ1-1,TGTGCCAGAAGCTTGGTTATCCAACAGGGGGTTATCACTGAAGCTTTCTTT,CARSLVIQQGVITEAFF
NA,TRBV30,NA,TRBJ2-5,TGTGCCTATAGGGGGTACCAAGAGACCCAGTACTTC,CAYRGYQETQYF
TRBD2,TRBV2,NA,TRBJ2-5,TGTGCCAGCAGTGATCGAGCGGGACAAGAGACCCAGTACTTC,CASSDRAGQETQYF
NA,TRBV6-5,NA,TRBJ2-7,NA,CASSSSVPPYEQYF